This T cell receptor (beta chain) was recovered during a study of blood T cells in healthy people across ages. Findings of the study overall: CMV status of donors was not determined, possibly confounding expanded clonotype changes.

Primers used in a second PCR of about 7 to 12 cycles were a sample-barcoded 5' primer and a J-beta primer mix. One entry per CDR3 protein results from TCRdb running MiXCR on the 5' RACE reads. The sample lists some 1.5 million distinct CDR3 sequences, 28% seen once, with 6.5% to 8.5% in the top ten. This clonotype has only a few counts. Its antigen is not identified. Germline trimming cut 1 base from V and 2 bases from J; bases unmatched to any gene: 5. This CDR3 spans 16 amino acids. The germline V gene has CDR1 DFQATT and CDR2 SNEGSKA (reference sequence). The specimen sequenced was blood. The sequence was obtained from a woman in her thirties in good health. The V gene is TRBV20-1, the J gene TRBJ2-6, with 7 bases aligning to TRBD1. The CDR3 DNA reads TGCAGTGCTAGAGGCCCGGGGACAGCTGGGGCCAACGTCCTGACTTTC. Its protein product is CSARGPGTAGANVLTF.